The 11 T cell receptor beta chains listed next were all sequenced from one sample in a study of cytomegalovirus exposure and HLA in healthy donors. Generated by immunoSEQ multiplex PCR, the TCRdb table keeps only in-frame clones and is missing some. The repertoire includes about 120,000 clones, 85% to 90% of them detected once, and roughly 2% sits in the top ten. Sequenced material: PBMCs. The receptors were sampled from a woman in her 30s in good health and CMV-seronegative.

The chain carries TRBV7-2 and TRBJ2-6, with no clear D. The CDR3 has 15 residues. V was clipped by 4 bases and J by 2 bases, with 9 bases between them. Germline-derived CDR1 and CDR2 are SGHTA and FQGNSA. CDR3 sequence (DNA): TGTGCCAGCAGCTCGAGTTTGCCTGGGGCCAACGTCCTGACTTTC. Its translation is CASSSSLPGANVLTF. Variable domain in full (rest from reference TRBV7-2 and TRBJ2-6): GAGVSQSPSNKVTEKGKDVELRCDPISGHTALYWYRQSLGQGLEFLIYFQGNSAPDKSGLPSDRFSAERTGGSVSTLTIQRTQQEDSAVYLCASSSSLPGANVLTFGAGSRLTVL.

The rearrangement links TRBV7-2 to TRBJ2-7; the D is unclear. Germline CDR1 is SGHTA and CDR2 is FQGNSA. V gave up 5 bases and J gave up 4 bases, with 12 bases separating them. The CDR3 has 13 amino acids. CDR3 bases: TGTGCCAGCAGCCTATCCGCTAATTACGAGCAGTACTTC. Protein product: CASSLSANYEQYF.

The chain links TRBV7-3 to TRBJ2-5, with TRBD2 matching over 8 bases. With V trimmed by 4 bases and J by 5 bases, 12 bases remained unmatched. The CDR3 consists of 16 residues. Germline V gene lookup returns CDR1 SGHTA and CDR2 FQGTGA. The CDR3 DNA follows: TGTGCCAGCAGCTCCCGAGGGGCGGGGGGTAAGGAGACCCAGTACTTC. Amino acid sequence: CASSSRGAGGKETQYF.

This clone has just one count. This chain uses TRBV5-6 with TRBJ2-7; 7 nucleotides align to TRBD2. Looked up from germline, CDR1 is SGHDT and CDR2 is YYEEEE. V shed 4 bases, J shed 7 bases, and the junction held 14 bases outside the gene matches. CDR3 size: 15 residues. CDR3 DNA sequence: TGTGCCAGCAGCCCCGACGGCAGCGGGACTGTGGAGCAGTACTTC. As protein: CASSPDGSGTVEQYF.

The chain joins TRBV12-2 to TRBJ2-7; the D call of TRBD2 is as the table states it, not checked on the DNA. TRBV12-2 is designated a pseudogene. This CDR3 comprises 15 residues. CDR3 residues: CASRLARGTPYEQYF. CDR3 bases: TGTGCAAGTCGCTTAGCTCGGGGAACCCCCTACGAGCAGTACTTC.

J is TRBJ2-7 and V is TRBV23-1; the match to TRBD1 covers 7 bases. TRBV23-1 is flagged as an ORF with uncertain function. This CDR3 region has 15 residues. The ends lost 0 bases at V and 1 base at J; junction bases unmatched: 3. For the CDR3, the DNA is TGCGCCAGCAGTCAATCAAGACAGGGATCCTACGAGCAGTACTTC. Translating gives CASSQSRQGSYEQYF.

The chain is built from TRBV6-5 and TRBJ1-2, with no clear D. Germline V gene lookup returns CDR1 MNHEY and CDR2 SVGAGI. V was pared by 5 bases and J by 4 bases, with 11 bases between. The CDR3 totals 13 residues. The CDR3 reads CASSEVGGYGYTF. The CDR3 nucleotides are TGTGCCAGCAGTGAAGTTGGAGGCTATGGCTACACCTTC.

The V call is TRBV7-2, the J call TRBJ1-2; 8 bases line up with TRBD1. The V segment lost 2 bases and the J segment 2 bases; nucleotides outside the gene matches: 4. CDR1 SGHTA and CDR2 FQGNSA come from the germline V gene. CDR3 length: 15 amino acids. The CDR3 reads CASSLQGAVNYGYTF. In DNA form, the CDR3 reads TGTGCCAGCAGCTTACAGGGGGCAGTGAACTATGGCTACACCTTC.

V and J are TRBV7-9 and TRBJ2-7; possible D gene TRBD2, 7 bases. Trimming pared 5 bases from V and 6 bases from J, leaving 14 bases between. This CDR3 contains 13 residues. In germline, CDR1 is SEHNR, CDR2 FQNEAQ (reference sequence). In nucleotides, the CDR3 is TGTGCCAGCAGCCTGGGAGGGGGGCGCGAGCAGTACTTC. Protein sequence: CASSLGGGREQYF.

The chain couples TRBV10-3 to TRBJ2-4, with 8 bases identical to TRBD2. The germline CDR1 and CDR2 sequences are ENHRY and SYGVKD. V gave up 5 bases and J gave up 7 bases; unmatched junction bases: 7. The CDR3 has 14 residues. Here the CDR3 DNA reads TGTGCCATCAGTTCTCGGGAGGGGAGGAACATTCAGTACTTC. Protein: CAISSREGRNIQYF.

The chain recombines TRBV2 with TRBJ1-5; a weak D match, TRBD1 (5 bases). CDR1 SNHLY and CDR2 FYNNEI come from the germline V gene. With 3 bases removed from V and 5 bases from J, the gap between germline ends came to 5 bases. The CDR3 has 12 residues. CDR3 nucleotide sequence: TGTGCCAGCAGTGACAGGGATCAGCCCCAGCATTTT. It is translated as CASSDRDQPQHF.